This T cell receptor (beta chain) came from a study of blood T cell repertoires in COVID-19. The overall study: Sites in the United States, Italy and Spain provided acute and convalescent COVID-19 samples. T cells, B-cell-depleted T cells, or PBMCs supplied cDNA or gDNA.

As processed by the authors: Estimation of nucleated cell counts was performed using reference gene primer amplification. TCRdb's table, derived via immunoSEQ multiplex PCR, lists solely in-frame clones and lacks some. The V and J calls and clone size were taken over from that table, and D and trimming were inferred from the DNA. The table has fewer than 200,000 clones, about four fifths seen once. Germline CDR1 is MDHEN and CDR2 is SYDVKM. V was pared by 5 bases and J by 11 bases, with 24 bases between. There are 15 residues in the CDR3. This receptor was taken from a man aged 70-80 years with active or convalescent COVID-19. What was sequenced was peripheral blood. The chain joins TRBV28 to TRBJ1-1; D is possibly TRBD1 (5 bases). The DNA of the CDR3 is TGTGCCAGCAGTAAATCCAGGGTGTCGGTCCCGGCTGCTTTCTTT. Encoded protein: CASSKSRVSVPAAFF.